Presented here are 22 T cell receptor beta chains from one specimen sequenced in a study of cytomegalovirus exposure and HLA in healthy donors. Researchers ran the PCR with 60 Vbeta and 13 Jbeta primers. The assay was immunoSEQ multiplex PCR, and TCRdb's table has in-frame clones only and misses some. The data contain around 150,000 clones, around three quarters of them seen just once; the ten biggest clones take up about 6.8%. The sample consisted of PBMCs. These receptor sequences come from a middle-aged man in good health and CMV-seropositive.

The CDR3 DNA reads as TGTGCCAGCAGGGCCGGGAGCTCCTACGAGCAGTACTTC. Translation: CASRAGSSYEQYF. The chain links TRBV27 to TRBJ2-7; D is possibly TRBD2 (6 bases). In germline, CDR1 is MNHEY, CDR2 SMNVEV (reference sequence). Trimming stripped 6 bases from V and 0 bases from J, with 9 bases between. The CDR3 has 13 residues.

J is TRBJ2-7 and V is TRBV2, with 7 positions matching TRBD1. CDR3 length: 15 residues. CDR1 is SNHLY and CDR2 is FYNNEI in the germline V gene. V shed 4 bases, J shed 2 bases, and the junction held 8 bases outside the gene matches. CDR3 residues: CASSGVQGTTYEQYF. The CDR3 nucleotides read TGTGCCAGCAGTGGAGTACAGGGGACGACCTACGAGCAGTACTTC.

This clone has a single count. The genes are TRBV5-1 and TRBJ1-1, with D perhaps matching TRBD1 (5 bases). CDR1 and CDR2 from the germline V gene are SGHRS and YFSETQ. There are 13 residues in the CDR3. With 4 bases removed from V and 1 base from J, the gap between germline ends came to 8 bases. The CDR3 region has the DNA TGCGCCAGCAGCCCGCAGGGGAACACTGAAGCTTTCTTT. It yields the protein CASSPQGNTEAFF.

The CDR3 DNA follows: TGTGCCAGCAGTCTAACAGAGAACACTGAAGCTTTCTTT. Its protein is CASSLTENTEAFF. The chain is built from TRBV27 and TRBJ1-1; no clear D gene. Trimming removed 5 bases at V and 1 base at J, with 8 bases between. Germline V CDR1 and CDR2: MNHEY, SMNVEV (reference sequence). The CDR3 is 13 amino acids.

The chain recombines TRBV7-9 with TRBJ1-1; 8 bases align to TRBD1. Trimming removed 4 bases from V and 4 bases from J; junction bases left unmatched: 11. The CDR3 loop spans 16 amino acids. Germline V gene data show CDR1 as SEHNR and CDR2 as FQNEAQ (reference sequence). In DNA form, the CDR3 reads TGTGCCAGCAGCTCCCGGACAGGGTTGGATGGCACTGAAGCTTTCTTT. Its translation is CASSSRTGLDGTEAFF.

The V call is TRBV7-9, the J call TRBJ1-2; possibly TRBD1 for D (5 bases). The CDR3 has 15 amino acids. Per germline, CDR1 SEHNR and CDR2 FQNEAQ (reference sequence). Trimming pared 0 bases from V and 8 bases from J, leaving 16 bases between. CDR3 protein: CASSLAGRGAKGYTF. The CDR3 DNA reads as TGTGCCAGCAGCTTAGCGGGGAGGGGCGCAAAGGGCTACACCTTC.

This clone was counted between two and nine times. The gene calls are TRBV5-1 and TRBJ1-6; TRBD1 matches at 10 bases. The V segment lost 4 bases and the J segment 8 bases; nucleotides outside the gene matches: 3. The CDR3 is made up of 14 amino acids. Germline CDR1 reads SGHRS; CDR2 reads YFSETQ. CDR3 in DNA: TGCGCCAGCAGCGGGGACAGGGGAGATTCACCCCTCCACTTT. Amino acid sequence: CASSGDRGDSPLHF. Together with reference TRBV5-1 and TRBJ1-6, the CDR3 gives the full variable domain: KAGVTQTPRYLIKTRGQQVTLSCSPISGHRSVSWYQQTPGQGLQFLFEYFSETQRNKGNFPGRFSGRQFSNSRSEMNVSTLELGDSALYLCASSGDRGDSPLHFGNGTRLTVT.

The J gene is TRBJ2-5, the V gene TRBV14, with TRBD1 matching over 8 bases. The DNA end favors TRBJ2-7, so the J call may be wrong. The CDR3 has 14 amino acids. The germline V gene encodes CDR1 SGHDN and CDR2 FVKESK. CDR3 in amino acids: CASSRRTGWSEQYF. In DNA form, the CDR3 reads TGTGCCAGCAGCCGAAGGACAGGGTGGTCCGAGCAGTACTTC.

This CDR3 is CASSLVGLPYEQYF. The CDR3, as DNA: TGTGCCAGCAGCTTAGTCGGACTCCCCTACGAGCAGTACTTC. The rearrangement uses TRBV7-9 and TRBJ2-7; perhaps TRBD2 as D (5 bases). Germline assignment: CDR1 SEHNR and CDR2 FQNEAQ (reference sequence). V shed 1 base and J shed 2 bases, with 9 bases lying between them. The CDR3 is 14 amino acids.

The chain combines TRBV5-6 with TRBJ1-2; maybe TRBD1 (5 bases). V was trimmed by 1 base and J by 3 bases, leaving 10 bases between them. The CDR3 spans 14 residues. Germline lookup yields CDR1 SGHDT and CDR2 YYEEEE. The CDR3 here is CASSLLAGYYGYTF. The CDR3 DNA sequence: TGTGCCAGCAGCTTGTTGGCAGGGTACTATGGCTACACCTTC.

The rearrangement links TRBV27 to TRBJ1-5; the match to TRBD1 covers 10 bases. Germline V gene data show CDR1 as MNHEY and CDR2 as SMNVEV (reference sequence). J gave up 6 bases and V 0 bases, and 2 bases lay outside the gene matches. The CDR3 length is 15 residues. The CDR3 DNA reads as TGTGCCAGCAGTTTATCGACAGGGGGCAGTCAGCCCCAGCATTTT. The encoded protein is CASSLSTGGSQPQHF.

The chain's CDR3 is CASTHRGGNSPLHF. DNA of the CDR3: TGTGCCAGCACTCACAGGGGGGGCAATTCACCCCTCCACTTT. This chain uses TRBV28 with TRBJ1-6; 8 bases fit TRBD1. V lost 7 bases to trimming and J lost 7 bases; unmatched junction nucleotides: 6. Germline CDR1 is MDHEN and CDR2 is SYDVKM. The CDR3 is made up of 14 amino acids.

The rearrangement uses TRBV5-5 and TRBJ1-1; D is unclear. Germline V gene lookup returns CDR1 SGHKS and CDR2 YYEKEE (reference sequence). Trimming left V 0 bases short and J 9 bases short, with 15 bases between. This CDR3 comprises 14 residues. The CDR3 DNA sequence: TGTGCCAGCAGCTTGGGCGGGTTCGATGTGAAAGCTTTCTTT. Protein: CASSLGGFDVKAFF.

The chain links TRBV5-4 to TRBJ2-2; D perhaps matches TRBD2 (7 bases). Germline-derived CDR1 and CDR2 are SGHNT and YYREEE (reference sequence). There are 14 residues in the CDR3. Trimming pared 9 bases from V and 6 bases from J, leaving 18 bases between. The CDR3 DNA reads as TGTGCCACTCATGGGGGGGCTCGGGCCGGGGAGCTGTTTTTT. This codes for CATHGGARAGELFF.

The chain joins TRBV9 to TRBJ2-2, with TRBD2 as a possible D gene (5 bases). CDR1 is SGDLS and CDR2 is YYNGEE in the germline V gene. The CDR3 is 15 amino acids. V was cut by 3 bases and J by 3 bases, with 12 bases left in between. The CDR3: CASSAVRGDTGELFF. DNA for the CDR3: TGTGCCAGCAGCGCTGTCCGGGGTGACACCGGGGAGCTGTTTTTT.

The chain uses TRBV18 and TRBJ1-5; 7 bases fit TRBD1. From germline, CDR1 is KGHSH and CDR2 LQKENI. The CDR3 has 14 amino acids. Trimming cost V 5 bases and J 4 bases; bases outside gene matches: 5. In DNA, the CDR3 is TGTGCCAGCTCATCCTTACAGGGGAATCAGCCCCAGCATTTT. Its translation is CASSSLQGNQPQHF.

The chain recombines TRBV6-5 with TRBJ1-2; no clear D gene. Looked up from germline, CDR1 is MNHEY and CDR2 is SVGAGI. The CDR3 totals 15 residues. Trimming took 0 bases from V and 4 from J, leaving 12 bases between them. Written as DNA, the CDR3 is TGTGCCAGCAGTTACTCGAGGGTCAACACCTATGGCTACACCTTC. Residues: CASSYSRVNTYGYTF.

V and J are TRBV27 and TRBJ2-2, with D perhaps TRBD1 (6 bases). With 4 bases removed from V and 2 bases from J, the gap between germline ends came to 23 bases. Germline V lookup: CDR1 MNHEY, CDR2 SMNVEV (reference sequence). This CDR3 contains 19 residues. For the CDR3, the DNA is TGTGCCAGCAGTTCGTGGGTGCCGGCGGAACAGGGAAACACCGGGGAGCTGTTTTTT. This gives the protein CASSSWVPAEQGNTGELFF.

The J gene is TRBJ2-5, the V gene TRBV10-3, with TRBD1 identical over 8 bases. Germline CDR1 and CDR2: ENHRY and SYGVKD. CDR3 size: 13 residues. V shed 10 bases and J 4 bases; nucleotides not matched to a gene: 8. CDR3 amino acids: CATAQGAGETQYF. The CDR3 coding sequence is TGTGCCACCGCTCAGGGGGCGGGAGAGACCCAGTACTTC.

CDR3 sequence: CASSELTGGLSGYTF. CDR3 in DNA: TGTGCCAGCAGCGAATTAACAGGGGGCCTGTCTGGCTACACCTTC. The gene calls are TRBV7-9 and TRBJ1-2; TRBD1 matches at 9 bases. J gave up 7 bases and V 5 bases, and 11 bases lay outside the gene matches. The V gene's germline CDR1 is SEHNR and CDR2 FQNEAQ (reference sequence). The length of the CDR3 is 15 residues.

The chain uses TRBV7-2 and TRBJ1-3, with D perhaps TRBD1 (5 bases). V was trimmed by 5 bases and J by 5 bases, leaving 10 bases between them. Germline V gene lookup returns CDR1 SGHTA and CDR2 FQGNSA. CDR3 length equals 13 residues. Here the CDR3 reads CASSLTDRNTIYF. Here the CDR3 DNA reads TGTGCCAGCAGCCTAACGGACAGAAACACCATATATTTT.

The gene calls are TRBV27 and TRBJ1-1; D uncertain. The germline gives CDR1 MNHEY, CDR2 SMNVEV (reference sequence). Trimming stripped 6 bases from V and 1 base from J, with 12 bases between. The length of the CDR3 is 14 residues. CDR3 sequence (DNA): TGTGCCAGCAGCTTTCACAAACCGAACACTGAAGCTTTCTTT. This gives the protein CASSFHKPNTEAFF.